This TCR beta chain was sequenced for a study of T cells after yellow fever vaccination. The overall study: With SMART-Seq v4 Ultra Low Input, the fractions containing low cell numbers were prepared.

Germline V lookup: CDR1 LGHNA, CDR2 YNFKEQ. Germline trimming cut 4 bases from V and 2 bases from J; bases unmatched to any gene: 6. The CDR3 runs to 16 residues. The study, taken as a whole, reports: Detected again after the booster were most primary-vaccination clones, at about 96% CD4 and 80% to 90% CD8. High-abundance clonotypes from the bulk population could contaminate FACS-sorted repertoires.

A process of 5'RACE template switching, which added a universal primer site and UMIs, was used to make TCR cDNA. Using its own MiXCR run on the 5' RACE reads, TCRdb lists one record per CDR3 protein. The table lists some 600,000 distinct CDR3 sequences, less than 20% of them singletons, with 17% in the top ten. Comments on this clonotype: What it binds is not known.

The source was PBMCs, collected around 5 days after the first yellow fever vaccination. V is TRBV4-2 and J is TRBJ2-5; 11 bases map to TRBD2. The receptor was derived from a man aged 18-30 years who received the YFV17D yellow fever vaccine. CDR3 in amino acids: CASSRSTSGIQETQYF. DNA for the CDR3: TGTGCCAGCAGCCGATCGACTAGCGGGATTCAAGAGACCCAGTACTTC.